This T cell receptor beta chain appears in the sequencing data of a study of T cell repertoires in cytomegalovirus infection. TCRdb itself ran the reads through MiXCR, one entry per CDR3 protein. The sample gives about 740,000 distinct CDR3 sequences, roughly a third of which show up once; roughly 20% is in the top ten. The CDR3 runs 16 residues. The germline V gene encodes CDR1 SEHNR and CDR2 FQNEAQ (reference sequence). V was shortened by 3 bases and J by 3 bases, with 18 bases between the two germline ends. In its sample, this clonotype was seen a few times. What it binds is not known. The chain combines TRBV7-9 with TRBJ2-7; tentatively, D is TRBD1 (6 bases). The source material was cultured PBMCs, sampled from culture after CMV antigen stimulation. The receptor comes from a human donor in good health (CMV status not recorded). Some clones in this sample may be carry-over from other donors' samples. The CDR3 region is CASSFESGTPFYEQYF. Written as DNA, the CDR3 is TGTGCCAGCAGCTTTGAGTCAGGGACACCATTCTACGAGCAGTACTTC. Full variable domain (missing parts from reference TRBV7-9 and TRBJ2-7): DTGVSQNPRHKITKRGQNVTFRCDPISEHNRLYWYRQTLGQGPEFLTYFQNEAQLEKSRLLSDRFSAERPKGSFSTLEIQRTEQGDSAMYLCASSFESGTPFYEQYFGPGTRLTVT.